This T cell receptor (beta chain) originates from a study of shared clonotypes between healthy human individuals. Regarding the study as a whole: Memory subsets generally showed smaller estimated richness than naive subsets did.

Worth noting for this clone: The antigen remains unidentified.

Using immunoSEQ multiplex PCR, the repertoire was profiled, and TCRdb retains in-frame clones only, with some absent. The sample carries around 2.3 million clones, around 95% recorded once. In germline, CDR1 is DFQATT, CDR2 SNEGSKA (reference sequence). This CDR3 comprises 11 residues. The sequence was collected from a man aged 18 to 30 in good health. Sequencing was done on a sample of naive CD4+ T cells sorted from blood. Specified subset: CD45RA+ positively selected. This sequence joins TRBV20-1 and TRBJ2-7, with TRBD1 matching over 9 bases. This CDR3 reads CSGDRDHEQYF. The CDR3 nucleotides read TGCAGCGGGGACAGGGACCACGAGCAGTACTTC.